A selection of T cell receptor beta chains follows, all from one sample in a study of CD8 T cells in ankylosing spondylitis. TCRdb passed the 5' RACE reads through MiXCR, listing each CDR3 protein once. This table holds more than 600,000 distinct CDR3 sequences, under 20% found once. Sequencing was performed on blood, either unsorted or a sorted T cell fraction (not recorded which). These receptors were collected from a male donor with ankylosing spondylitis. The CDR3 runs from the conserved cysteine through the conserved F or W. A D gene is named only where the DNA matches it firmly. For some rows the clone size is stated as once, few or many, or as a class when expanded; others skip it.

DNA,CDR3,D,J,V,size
TGTGCCAGCAGCCCTGGGGGCTCTCAGCCCCAGCATTTT,CASSPGGSQPQHF,-,TRBJ1-5,TRBV5-1,many
TGTGCCAGCAGTTACGGAGGCTATGGCTACACCTTC,CASSYGGYGYTF,-,TRBJ1-2,TRBV6-5,-
TGTGCCAGCAGACAGACTAGCGGATACGACACAGATACGCAGTATTTT,CASRQTSGYDTDTQYF,TRBD2,TRBJ2-3,TRBV12-3/TRBV12-4,-
TGCAGTGCTAGAAGACAGGCCTACGAGCAGTACTTC,CSARRQAYEQYF,-,TRBJ2-7,TRBV20-1,few
TGTGCCAGCAGTCCCTTAGCGGGGGGGATCACAGATACGCAGTATTTT,CASSPLAGGITDTQYF,TRBD2,TRBJ2-3,TRBV6-1,once
TGTGCCAGCACCGAGAGGCGGGCCCGCACAGATACGCAGTATTTT,CASTERRARTDTQYF,-,TRBJ2-3,TRBV6-5,-
TGTGCCAGCAGCCCGAAGGGGTTATTCCCAGCTTTCTTT,CASSPKGLFPAFF,-,TRBJ1-1,TRBV3-1,-
TGTGCCAGCAGCTCTTCTTTCTACGAGGATAATTCACCCCTCCACTTT,CASSSSFYEDNSPLHF,-,TRBJ1-6,TRBV12-3/TRBV12-4,-
TGTGCCAGCAGTGACGGGGGACAGGGGGCTGATGAGCAGTTCTTC,CASSDGGQGADEQFF,TRBD1,TRBJ2-1,TRBV6-1,-
TGTGCCACCAGTCTCCTTGGGGGCAATGAGCAGTTCTTC,CATSLLGGNEQFF,-,TRBJ2-1,TRBV24-1,few
TGCGCCAGCAGTCGCGGGAGGGTGGACGAGCAGTACTTC,CASSRGRVDEQYF,TRBD2,TRBJ2-7,TRBV5-1,many
TGTGCCAGCAGCCAAAGGACTAGTCCTCTCTCCGAGCAGTACTTC,CASSQRTSPLSEQYF,TRBD2,TRBJ2-7,TRBV4-2,-
TGTGCCTCCCGGGACAGGGGAAGGGAAGAGACCCAGTACTTC,CASRDRGREETQYF,TRBD1,TRBJ2-5,TRBV3-1,-
TGTGCCATCAGTGGCGGGGCCTTGAACACTGAAGCTTTCTTT,CAISGGALNTEAFF,-,TRBJ1-1,TRBV10-3,many
TGTGCCAGCAGCTACAGGACGGGACCCTACGAGCAGTACTTC,CASSYRTGPYEQYF,-,TRBJ2-7,TRBV7-2,-
TGTGCCAGCAGTTACCCGACAGGGTTTGGATACGAGCAGTACTTC,CASSYPTGFGYEQYF,TRBD1,TRBJ2-7,TRBV6-2/TRBV6-3,few
TGTGCCAGCAGCCAAGCCCTGGGGGGTGAGCAGTTCTTC,CASSQALGGEQFF,-,TRBJ2-1,TRBV14,-
TGTGCCAGCAGCCCTACTAACCTCGAACTAGCGGACTACAATGAGCAGTTCTTC,CASSPTNLELADYNEQFF,TRBD2,TRBJ2-1,TRBV3-1,-
TGTGCCAGCAGTCGGGGGACTTATAACACCGGGGAGCTGTTTTTT,CASSRGTYNTGELFF,-,TRBJ2-2,TRBV27,-
TGTGCCAGCAGCCGCACGACAGGGGGCGCAGATACGCAGTATTTT,CASSRTTGGADTQYF,TRBD1,TRBJ2-3,TRBV7-9,few
TGCGCCAGCAGCTTCCAGGGGGCACGCACAGATACGCAGTATTTT,CASSFQGARTDTQYF,TRBD1,TRBJ2-3,TRBV5-1,-
TGTGCCTGGAAGCAGGACAGGGTCATGGATACGCAGTATTTT,CAWKQDRVMDTQYF,TRBD1,TRBJ2-3,TRBV30,-
TGTGCCAGCAGTTTTGCCCAGGGGAACGAGCAGTACTTC,CASSFAQGNEQYF,-,TRBJ2-7,TRBV12-3/TRBV12-4,-
TGCGCCAGCAGCGCGGGGGACTACAAGGGCCCCAATGAGCAGTTCTTC,CASSAGDYKGPNEQFF,TRBD2,TRBJ2-1,TRBV5-1,few
TGTGCCAGCAGCTACTTTCGGGCGAGAGCTGGGGCCAACGTCCTGACTTTC,CASSYFRARAGANVLTF,-,TRBJ2-6,TRBV7-9,-
TGCAGCGTGGGACGGGTTTCGGGGACTGAAGCTTTCTTT,CSVGRVSGTEAFF,-,TRBJ1-1,TRBV29-1,few
TGTGCCAGCAGCCCCATGGGAGGGGGGCATAACTATGGCTACACCTTC,CASSPMGGGHNYGYTF,-,TRBJ1-2,TRBV7-9,few
TGTGCCAGCGCCCCACTAAGGACACCGAACACTGAAGCTTTCTTT,CASAPLRTPNTEAFF,-,TRBJ1-1,TRBV6-1,few
TGTGCCAGCAGCCCCATCAGTGGGCTTTTACGCACAGATACGCAGTATTTT,CASSPISGLLRTDTQYF,-,TRBJ2-3,TRBV11-2,few
TGTGCCATCAGTGAGTCGAAGACAGGGGGCTACAATGAGCAGTTCTTC,CAISESKTGGYNEQFF,TRBD1,TRBJ2-1,TRBV10-3,few
TGTGCCAGCAGTCGGGACACCCGGGCCGAGCAGTACTTC,CASSRDTRAEQYF,-,TRBJ2-7,TRBV2,-
TGTGCCAGCAGCGTAGAGGGGACTAGCAGCGAGCAGTACTTC,CASSVEGTSSEQYF,TRBD2,TRBJ2-7,TRBV9,few
TGTGCCAGCAGCTACGACAGGTACCGCAATGAGCAGTTCTTC,CASSYDRYRNEQFF,-,TRBJ2-1,TRBV12-3/TRBV12-4,many
TGTGCCACCAGTGACTCTGGGGGATACGAGCAGTACTTC,CATSDSGGYEQYF,-,TRBJ2-7,TRBV24-1,many
TGCAGTGCTAGTGGAACGGGACGGATGACCTACGAGCAGTACTTC,CSASGTGRMTYEQYF,-,TRBJ2-7,TRBV20-1,few
TGTGCCAGCAGTGAACTAGCGGGGGGCCAATACAATGAGCAGTTCTTC,CASSELAGGQYNEQFF,TRBD2,TRBJ2-1,TRBV2,-
TGCGCCACCGGGATAGGTAACGGGGGGAACCAAGAGACCCAGTACTTC,CATGIGNGGNQETQYF,TRBD2,TRBJ2-5,TRBV5-1,-
TGCGCCAGCAGCCAATTCTTCGGGGGAGGTGACACCGGGGAGCTGTTTTTT,CASSQFFGGGDTGELFF,-,TRBJ2-2,TRBV4-3,few
TGTGCCAGCAGTTTTAGCGGCTCTTACACAGATACGCAGTATTTT,CASSFSGSYTDTQYF,-,TRBJ2-3,TRBV12-3/TRBV12-4,-
TGTGCCAGCAGCCAAGGAGCCCCCTACGAGCAGTACTTC,CASSQGAPYEQYF,-,TRBJ2-7,TRBV3-1,few
TGCAGCGTGACGGACTCGCACCAAGAGACCCAGTACTTC,CSVTDSHQETQYF,-,TRBJ2-5,TRBV29-1,-
TGTGCCAGCAGCATGGAGGTAGCGGGGGCGGGAGAGCAGTACTTC,CASSMEVAGAGEQYF,TRBD2,TRBJ2-7,TRBV7-3,-